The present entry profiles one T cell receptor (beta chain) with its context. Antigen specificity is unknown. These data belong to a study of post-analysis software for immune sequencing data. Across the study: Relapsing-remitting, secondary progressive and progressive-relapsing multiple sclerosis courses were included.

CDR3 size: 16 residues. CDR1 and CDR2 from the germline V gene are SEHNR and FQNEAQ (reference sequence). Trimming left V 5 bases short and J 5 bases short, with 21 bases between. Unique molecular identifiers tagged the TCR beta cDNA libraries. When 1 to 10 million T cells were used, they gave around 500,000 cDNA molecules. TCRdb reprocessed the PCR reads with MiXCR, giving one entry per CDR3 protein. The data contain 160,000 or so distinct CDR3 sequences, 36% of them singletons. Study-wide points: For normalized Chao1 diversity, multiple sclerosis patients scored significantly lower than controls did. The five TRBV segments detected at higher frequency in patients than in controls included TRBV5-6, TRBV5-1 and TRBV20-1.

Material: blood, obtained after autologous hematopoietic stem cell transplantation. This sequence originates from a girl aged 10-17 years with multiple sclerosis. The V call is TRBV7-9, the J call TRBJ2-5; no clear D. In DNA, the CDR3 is TGTGCCAGCAGCCCTGGACCTATCGGTTTCGGGGAGACCCAGTACTTC. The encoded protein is CASSPGPIGFGETQYF. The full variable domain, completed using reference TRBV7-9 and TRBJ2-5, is DTGVSQNPRHKITKRGQNVTFRCDPISEHNRLYWYRQTLGQGPEFLTYFQNEAQLEKSRLLSDRFSAERPKGSFSTLEIQRTEQGDSAMYLCASSPGPIGFGETQYFGPGTRLLVL.